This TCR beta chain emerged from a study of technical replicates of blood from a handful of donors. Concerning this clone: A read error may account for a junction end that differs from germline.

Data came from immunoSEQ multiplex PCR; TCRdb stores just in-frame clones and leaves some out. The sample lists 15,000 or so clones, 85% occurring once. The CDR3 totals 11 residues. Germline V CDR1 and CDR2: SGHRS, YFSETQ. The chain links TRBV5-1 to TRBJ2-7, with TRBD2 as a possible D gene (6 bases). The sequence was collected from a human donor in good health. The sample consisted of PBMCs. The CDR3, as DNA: TGCGCCAGCAGCTTGGGGGGGGAGATAAAGTTC. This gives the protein CASSLGGEIKF.